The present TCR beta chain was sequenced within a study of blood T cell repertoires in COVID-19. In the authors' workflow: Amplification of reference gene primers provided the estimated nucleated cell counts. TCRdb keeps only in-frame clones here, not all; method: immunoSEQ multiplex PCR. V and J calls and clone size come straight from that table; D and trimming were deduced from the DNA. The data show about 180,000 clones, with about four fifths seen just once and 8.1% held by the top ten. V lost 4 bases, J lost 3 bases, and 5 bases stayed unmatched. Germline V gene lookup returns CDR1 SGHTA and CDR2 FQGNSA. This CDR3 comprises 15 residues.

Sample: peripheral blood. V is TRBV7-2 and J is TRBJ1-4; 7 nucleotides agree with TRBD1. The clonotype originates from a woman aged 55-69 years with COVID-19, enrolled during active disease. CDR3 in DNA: TGTGCCAGCAGCTCCAGACAGGGCTCTAATGAAAAACTGTTTTTT. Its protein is CASSSRQGSNEKLFF.